These T cell receptor beta chains were read from a single sample in a study of PD-L1 blockade in urothelial cancer. Data came from immunoSEQ multiplex PCR; TCRdb stores just in-frame clones and leaves some out. The table has more than 45,000 clones, around 75% seen once. Here the sequenced sample was PBMCs, taken around atezolizumab (anti-PD-L1) treatment. All receptors come from a man aged 65 to 79 with urothelial cancer. Each CDR3 is given with its conserved first and last residue. The D gene is left open where the match is weak. Not all rows give a size; the values are once, few, many and, for expanded clones, a class.

clone_size | d_call | cdr3_length | j_call | v_call | cdr3_nt | cdr3_aa
- | - | 17 | TRBJ2-5 | TRBV19 | TGTGCCAGTAGTTTGGGGCCTGACAGGGGACTACAAGAGACCCAGTACTTC | CASSLGPDRGLQETQYF
- | - | 14 | TRBJ1-2 | TRBV19 | TGTGCCAGTCAACCGGGGGTTTGGAGCTATGGCTACACCTTC | CASQPGVWSYGYTF
- | TRBD1 | 15 | TRBJ1-1 | TRBV27 | TGTGCCAGCAGTAATCCCTCCGACAGGGTCACTGAAGCTTTCTTT | CASSNPSDRVTEAFF
- | - | 15 | TRBJ1-2 | TRBV14 | TGTGCCAGCAGCCAAGGGAGACTCTTTGACTATGGCTACACCTTC | CASSQGRLFDYGYTF
- | - | 16 | TRBJ2-2 | TRBV7-6 | TGTGCCAGCAGCCCGCAAACAGGGTTCGCGACCGGGGAGCTGTTTTTT | CASSPQTGFATGELFF
- | - | 13 | TRBJ2-7 | TRBV12-5 | TGTGCTAGTGGTAGGGGTTACTCCTACGAGCAGTACTTC | CASGRGYSYEQYF
once | - | 16 | TRBJ2-7 | TRBV18 | TGTGCCAGCTCACCTCAATTTGTGACAGAAGCCTACGAGCAGTACTTC | CASSPQFVTEAYEQYF
- | - | 13 | TRBJ2-5 | TRBV5-6 | TGTGCCAGCAGCCGAGACAGACAAGAGACCCAGTACTTC | CASSRDRQETQYF
- | TRBD2 | 16 | TRBJ2-7 | TRBV7-2 | TGTGCCAGCAGCTTAGCGCCTGGGACTAGACAATACGAGCAGTACTTC | CASSLAPGTRQYEQYF
- | - | 13 | TRBJ1-5 | TRBV2 | TGTGCCAGCAAAAGGGGTCGGAATCAGCCCCAGCATTTT | CASKRGRNQPQHF
once | TRBD1 | 15 | TRBJ2-7 | TRBV19 | TGTGCCAGTAGTCTCTTTGGACAGGCCGCCTACGAGCAGTACTTC | CASSLFGQAAYEQYF
once | TRBD2 | 17 | TRBJ2-3 | TRBV4-1 | TGCGCCAGCAGCCAAGATCAGACCGGGGGGGGCACAGATACGCAGTATTTT | CASSQDQTGGGTDTQYF
once | TRBD1 | 15 | TRBJ1-4 | TRBV6-5 | TGTGCCAGCAGTCCCCAGACAGGGCAAAATGAAAAACTGTTTTTT | CASSPQTGQNEKLFF
- | TRBD2 | 18 | TRBJ2-1 | TRBV4-1 | TGCGCCAGCCAGCGAGGACTAGCGGGTATTTCCTCCTACAATGAGCAGTTCTTC | CASQRGLAGISSYNEQFF
- | TRBD2 | 14 | TRBJ2-7 | TRBV9 | TGTGCCAGCAGCCCTAGACTAGCGGTCAACGAGCAGTACTTC | CASSPRLAVNEQYF
- | TRBD1 | 15 | TRBJ2-7 | TRBV10-3 | TGTGCCATCAGTGATAACGACAGGGGGCGCTACGAGCAGTACTTC | CAISDNDRGRYEQYF
- | - | 15 | TRBJ2-3 | TRBV5-1 | TGCGCCAGCAGCCTGGACGGGGTGGGGACAGATACGCAGTATTTT | CASSLDGVGTDTQYF
- | TRBD1 | 15 | TRBJ2-3 | TRBV7-2 | TGTGCCAGCAGCTCTCGACAGGGGGCGGCCGATACGCAGTATTTT | CASSSRQGAADTQYF
- | - | 14 | TRBJ2-1 | TRBV28 | TGTGCCAGCAGTTTATGGGGCGGCCGGGGTGAGCAGTTCTTC | CASSLWGGRGEQFF
once | TRBD2 | 14 | TRBJ2-1 | TRBV7-9 | TGTGCCAGCAGCTTAGGACTAGCAATCAATGAGCAGTTCTTC | CASSLGLAINEQFF
- | - | 15 | TRBJ2-3 | TRBV5-5 | TGTGCCAGCAGCTTGGAGGGGCGCCCCCCAGATACGCAGTATTTT | CASSLEGRPPDTQYF
few | - | 14 | TRBJ2-7 | TRBV9 | TGTGCCAGCAGCGTTGAGGACACAGCCTACGAGCAGTACTTC | CASSVEDTAYEQYF
few | TRBD1 | 15 | TRBJ1-2 | TRBV6-1 | TGTGCCAGCAGGGGGCTCAGGCAGGGGGCGAGTGGCTACACCTTC | CASRGLRQGASGYTF
- | TRBD1 | 17 | TRBJ2-6 | TRBV5-6 | TGTGCCAGCAGCCCGGACAGGGGATATTCTGGGGCCAACGTCCTGACTTTC | CASSPDRGYSGANVLTF
few | TRBD1 | 14 | TRBJ1-1 | TRBV4-2 | TGTGCCAGCAGCCATATAACAGGGGGCACTGAAGCTTTCTTT | CASSHITGGTEAFF
- | - | 12 | TRBJ2-7 | TRBV6-1 | TGTGCCAGCAATAGCCGCCTCTACGAGCAGTACTTC | CASNSRLYEQYF
- | TRBD1 | 15 | TRBJ1-6 | TRBV9 | TGTGCCAGCAGCGGGACAGGGGAAATTAATTCACCCCTCCACTTT | CASSGTGEINSPLHF
- | - | 15 | TRBJ2-2 | TRBV12-5 | TGTGCTAGTGGTTTGGGACATTATGACACCGGGGAGCTGTTTTTT | CASGLGHYDTGELFF
- | - | 14 | TRBJ1-2 | TRBV5-5 | TGTGCCAGCAGGACTCTGACAGAGAACTATGGCTACACCTTC | CASRTLTENYGYTF
- | - | 14 | TRBJ2-3 | TRBV5-6 | TGTGCCAGCAGTCGCGGACAGTCCACAGATACGCAGTATTTT | CASSRGQSTDTQYF